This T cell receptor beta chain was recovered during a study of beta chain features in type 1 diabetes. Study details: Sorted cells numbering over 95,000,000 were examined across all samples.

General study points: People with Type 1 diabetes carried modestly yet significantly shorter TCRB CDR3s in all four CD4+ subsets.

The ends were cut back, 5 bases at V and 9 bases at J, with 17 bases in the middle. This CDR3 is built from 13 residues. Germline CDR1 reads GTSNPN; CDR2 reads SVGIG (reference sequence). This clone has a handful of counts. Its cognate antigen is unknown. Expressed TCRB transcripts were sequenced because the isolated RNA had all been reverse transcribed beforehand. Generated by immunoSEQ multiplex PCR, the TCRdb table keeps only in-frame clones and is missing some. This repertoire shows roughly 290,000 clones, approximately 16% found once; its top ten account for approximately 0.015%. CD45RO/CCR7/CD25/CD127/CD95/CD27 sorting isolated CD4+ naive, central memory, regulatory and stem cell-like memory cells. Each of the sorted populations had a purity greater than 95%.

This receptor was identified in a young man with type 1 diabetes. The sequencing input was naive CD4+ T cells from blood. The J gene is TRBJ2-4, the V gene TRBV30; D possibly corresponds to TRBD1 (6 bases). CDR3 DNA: TGTGCCTGGGAGGGGTGGATAGGGGGCATTCAGTACTTC. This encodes CAWEGWIGGIQYF.